This entry is about one T cell receptor beta chain. Its antigen remains unknown. This sample was taken from a study of OX40 agonist ivuxolimab in advanced cancers. About the research overall: Melanoma, hepatocellular carcinoma, head and neck or renal cell cancer occurred in dose-escalation patients.

Overall study results and limits: Compared with others, partial responders at 0.1-3.0 mg/kg displayed clonal expansion among the lowest. Expanded clones were, on average, more numerous in CD8+ T cells than in CD4+. There were also nonresponders showing low normalized T-cell clonal expansion.

Assay used: immunoSEQ multiplex PCR; TCRdb lists only in-frame clones, some missing. The sample contains some 50,000 clones, about 80% of which appear only once. The germline V gene has CDR1 MNHNS and CDR2 SASEGT. The CDR3 is 14 amino acids. J was trimmed by 5 bases and V by 6 bases; bases with no gene match: 7. Specimen: CD4+ or CD8+ T cells sorted from blood, collected in a trial of the OX40 agonist ivuxolimab. The rearrangement uses TRBV6-1 and TRBJ1-2; TRBD1 agrees at 9 bases. The clonotype originates from an adult with an advanced solid tumor such as melanoma, head and neck, liver or kidney cancer. This chain's CDR3 is CASRLTGGEYGYTF. The CDR3, as DNA: TGTGCCAGCAGGTTAACAGGGGGCGAGTATGGCTACACCTTC.